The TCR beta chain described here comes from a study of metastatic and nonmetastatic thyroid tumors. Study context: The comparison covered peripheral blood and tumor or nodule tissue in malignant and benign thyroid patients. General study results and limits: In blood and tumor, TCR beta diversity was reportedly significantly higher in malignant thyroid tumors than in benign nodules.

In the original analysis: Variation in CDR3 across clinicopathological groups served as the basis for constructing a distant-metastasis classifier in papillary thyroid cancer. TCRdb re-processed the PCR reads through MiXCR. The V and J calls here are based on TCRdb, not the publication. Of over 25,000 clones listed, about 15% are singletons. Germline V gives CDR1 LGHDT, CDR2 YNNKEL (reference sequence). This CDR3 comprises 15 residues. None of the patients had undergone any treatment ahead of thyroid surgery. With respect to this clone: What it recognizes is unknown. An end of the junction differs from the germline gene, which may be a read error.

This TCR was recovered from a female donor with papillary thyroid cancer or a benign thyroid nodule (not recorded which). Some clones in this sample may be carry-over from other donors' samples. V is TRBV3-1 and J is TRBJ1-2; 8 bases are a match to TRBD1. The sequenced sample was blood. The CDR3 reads CASSHLGQGGYCYTF. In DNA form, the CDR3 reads TGTGCCAGTAGCCACCTTGGACAGGGAGGCTATTGCTACACCTTC.